This is a list of T cell receptor beta chains from one sample in a study of shared clonotypes between healthy human individuals. Using immunoSEQ multiplex PCR, the repertoire was profiled, and TCRdb retains in-frame clones only, with some absent. The sample shows around 2,000,000 clones, roughly 94% of them seen only once. Sequencing was done on a sample of naive CD4+ T cells sorted from blood. All receptors come from a man between 18 and 35 years old in good health. Each CDR3 is given with its conserved first and last residue. A D gene is named only where the DNA matches it firmly. The size field is filled for only some rows; it gives once, few, many or a size class.

cdr3_nt: TGTGCCATCAGTGGGGTAGGGCGGGCTAGCGGGGGAAGCTCCTACAATGAGCAGTTCTTC; cdr3_aa: CAISGVGRASGGSSYNEQFF; j_call: TRBJ2-1; clone_size: once; v_call: TRBV10-3; d_call: TRBD2
cdr3_nt: TGTGCCAGCAGCTTAGCAGGGTCCTACGAGCAGTACTTC; cdr3_aa: CASSLAGSYEQYF; j_call: TRBJ2-7; clone_size: .; v_call: TRBV7-2; d_call: .
cdr3_nt: TGTGCCAGCAGCCCCTGGATAGCGGGAGGGCCGGGGACCCAGTACTTC; cdr3_aa: CASSPWIAGGPGTQYF; j_call: TRBJ2-5; clone_size: .; v_call: TRBV11-2; d_call: TRBD2
cdr3_nt: TGTGCCAGCAGCTTTAGACGGCTGGAGACCCAGTACTTC; cdr3_aa: CASSFRRLETQYF; j_call: TRBJ2-5; clone_size: .; v_call: TRBV5-5; d_call: .
cdr3_nt: TGTGCCAGTAATCCCCGCACGAGCTCCTACAATGAGCAGTTCTTC; cdr3_aa: CASNPRTSSYNEQFF; j_call: TRBJ2-1; clone_size: .; v_call: TRBV19; d_call: .
cdr3_nt: TGCAGCGTTGTTTTGGCGTCGTATAGCAATCAGCCCCAGCATTTT; cdr3_aa: CSVVLASYSNQPQHF; j_call: TRBJ1-5; clone_size: .; v_call: TRBV29-1; d_call: .
cdr3_nt: TGCGCCAGCAATCTAGGGCAGGGGCATGGCTACACCTTC; cdr3_aa: CASNLGQGHGYTF; j_call: TRBJ1-2; clone_size: .; v_call: TRBV5-1; d_call: .
cdr3_nt: TGCGCCAGCAGCCAAGCGGACAGGGGACGTCAGCCCCAGCATTTT; cdr3_aa: CASSQADRGRQPQHF; j_call: TRBJ1-5; clone_size: .; v_call: TRBV4-1; d_call: TRBD1
cdr3_nt: TGCGCCAGCACCCCATTTGGGACAGGGGGCGCGATTTGGTACGAGCAGTACTTC; cdr3_aa: CASTPFGTGGAIWYEQYF; j_call: TRBJ2-7; clone_size: .; v_call: TRBV5-1; d_call: TRBD1
cdr3_nt: TGTGCCAGCAGCGTCGACCAGGGTGGCAAAAACATTCAGTACTTC; cdr3_aa: CASSVDQGGKNIQYF; j_call: TRBJ2-4; clone_size: .; v_call: TRBV7-9; d_call: .
cdr3_nt: TGTGCCAGCAGCGTTGGGACTACCACAGATACGCAGTATTTT; cdr3_aa: CASSVGTTTDTQYF; j_call: TRBJ2-3; clone_size: .; v_call: TRBV9; d_call: TRBD2
cdr3_nt: TGTGCCAGCAGTGAATTGGGGTTGAATACGCAGTATTTT; cdr3_aa: CASSELGLNTQYF; j_call: TRBJ2-3; clone_size: .; v_call: TRBV6-1; d_call: .
cdr3_nt: TGCGCCAGCAGCTTGCCCACAACAGGGGGTTTGAATGAAAAACTGTTTTTT; cdr3_aa: CASSLPTTGGLNEKLFF; j_call: TRBJ1-4; clone_size: .; v_call: TRBV5-1; d_call: TRBD1
cdr3_nt: TGTGCCAGCAGCGACCGAGTTCAGCCCCAGCATTTT; cdr3_aa: CASSDRVQPQHF; j_call: TRBJ1-5; clone_size: .; v_call: TRBV6-1; d_call: .
cdr3_nt: TGTGCCAGCAGCGTAGGTATTAGCGGGGGGGCTGGAGAGACCCAGTACTTC; cdr3_aa: CASSVGISGGAGETQYF; j_call: TRBJ2-5; clone_size: .; v_call: TRBV9; d_call: TRBD2
cdr3_nt: TGTGCCAGCAGCCATTCAAATTCCGAGCAGTACTTC; cdr3_aa: CASSHSNSEQYF; j_call: TRBJ2-7; clone_size: .; v_call: TRBV7-9; d_call: .
cdr3_nt: TGTGCCAGCAGCTTAGTACGCTCTGGGGCCAACGTCCTGACTTTC; cdr3_aa: CASSLVRSGANVLTF; j_call: TRBJ2-6; clone_size: .; v_call: TRBV7-9; d_call: .
cdr3_nt: TGTGCCAGCAGCTTCTCGGGAGGCTCCTACGAGCAGTACTTC; cdr3_aa: CASSFSGGSYEQYF; j_call: TRBJ2-7; clone_size: .; v_call: TRBV7-2; d_call: TRBD2
cdr3_nt: TGTGCCAGCAGCAAGAGGGTATCCCACCAAGAGACCCAGTACTTC; cdr3_aa: CASSKRVSHQETQYF; j_call: TRBJ2-5; clone_size: .; v_call: TRBV7-9; d_call: .
cdr3_nt: TGTGCCAGCAGTTTACGAGGGCCCCTACAAGCCCAGCATTTT; cdr3_aa: CASSLRGPLQAQHF; j_call: TRBJ1-5; clone_size: once; v_call: TRBV28; d_call: .
cdr3_nt: TGCGCCAGCAGCTTGGGGTCTCAGGGGACCGGGGAGCTGTTTTTT; cdr3_aa: CASSLGSQGTGELFF; j_call: TRBJ2-2; clone_size: .; v_call: TRBV5-1; d_call: .
cdr3_nt: TGTGCCAGTAGCAAATGGGCGGGGAAAGGTGAAAAACTGTTTTTT; cdr3_aa: CASSKWAGKGEKLFF; j_call: TRBJ1-4; clone_size: .; v_call: TRBV19; d_call: .
cdr3_nt: TGTGCCAGCGGGACACACTCTGGAAACACCATATATTTT; cdr3_aa: CASGTHSGNTIYF; j_call: TRBJ1-3; clone_size: once; v_call: TRBV19; d_call: .
cdr3_nt: TGTGCCTGGAATCAGGGGGTAACTAACTATGGCTACACCTTC; cdr3_aa: CAWNQGVTNYGYTF; j_call: TRBJ1-2; clone_size: .; v_call: TRBV30; d_call: TRBD1
cdr3_nt: TGCGCCAGCAGCTCACTAGCGGGGGGGCCCCACGAGCAGTACTTC; cdr3_aa: CASSSLAGGPHEQYF; j_call: TRBJ2-7; clone_size: .; v_call: TRBV5-1; d_call: TRBD2
cdr3_nt: TGCGCCAGCAGCCTCGGACCGTTCGCAACTAATGAAAAACTGTTTTTT; cdr3_aa: CASSLGPFATNEKLFF; j_call: TRBJ1-4; clone_size: .; v_call: TRBV5-1; d_call: .
cdr3_nt: TGTGCCAGCAGGACCTACAGGATGAGCAGGACTGAAGCTTTCTTT; cdr3_aa: CASRTYRMSRTEAFF; j_call: TRBJ1-1; clone_size: .; v_call: TRBV28; d_call: .
cdr3_nt: TGCAGCGTGAAGAAATACAGGGATTTCACCTACAATGAGCAGTTCTTC; cdr3_aa: CSVKKYRDFTYNEQFF; j_call: TRBJ2-1; clone_size: .; v_call: TRBV29-1; d_call: .